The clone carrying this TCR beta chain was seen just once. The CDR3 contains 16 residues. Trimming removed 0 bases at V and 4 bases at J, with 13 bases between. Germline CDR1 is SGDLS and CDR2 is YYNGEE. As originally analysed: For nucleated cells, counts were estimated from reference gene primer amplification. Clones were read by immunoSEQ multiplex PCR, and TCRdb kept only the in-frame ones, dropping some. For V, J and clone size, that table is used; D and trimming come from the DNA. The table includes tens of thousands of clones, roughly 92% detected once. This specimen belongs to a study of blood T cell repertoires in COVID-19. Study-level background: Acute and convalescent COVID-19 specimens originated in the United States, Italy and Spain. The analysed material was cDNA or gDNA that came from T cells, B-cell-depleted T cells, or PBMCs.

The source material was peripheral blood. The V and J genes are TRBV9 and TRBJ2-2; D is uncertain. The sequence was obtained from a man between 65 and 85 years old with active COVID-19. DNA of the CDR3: TGTGCCAGCAGCGTAGCTTTTGGGCTGGGCACCGGGGAGCTGTTTTTT. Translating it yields CASSVAFGLGTGELFF. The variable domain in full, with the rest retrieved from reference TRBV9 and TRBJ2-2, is DSGVTQTPKHLITATGQRVTLRCSPRSGDLSVYWYQQSLDQGLQFLIQYYNGEERAKGNILERFSAQQFPDLHSELNLSSLELGDSALYFCASSVAFGLGTGELFFGEGSRLTVL.